The 30 T cell receptor beta chains in this list originate from one sample, sequenced in a study of blood T cell repertoires in COVID-19. Using immunoSEQ multiplex PCR, the repertoire was profiled, and TCRdb retains in-frame clones only, with some absent. The table has over 45,000 clones, 89% seen once. Input material: peripheral blood. These receptors came from an elderly woman with acute or convalescent COVID-19.

This chain joins TRBV7-9 and TRBJ2-7; D is possibly TRBD1 (6 bases). This CDR3 is built from 14 residues. Trimming removed 0 bases at V and 4 bases at J, with 10 bases between. Germline values: CDR1 SEHNR, CDR2 FQNEAQ (reference sequence). As DNA, the CDR3 is TGTGCCAGCAGCTTAGCGCCGGGGACATACGAGCAGTACGTC. Its translation: CASSLAPGTYEQYV.

The CDR3 sequence: CASAGDYGYTF. DNA of the CDR3: TGTGCCTCCGCAGGGGACTATGGCTACACCTTC. This chain links TRBV30 with TRBJ1-2, with D possibly matching TRBD1 (6 bases). With 7 bases removed from V and 3 bases from J, the gap between germline ends came to 9 bases. CDR1 and CDR2 (germline): GTSNPN, SVGIG (reference sequence). The CDR3 runs to 11 residues.

The V gene is TRBV18, the J gene TRBJ2-7, with 8 bases fitting TRBD1. Germline V gene sequence: CDR1 KGHSH, CDR2 LQKENI. The J segment lost 5 bases and the V segment lost 3 bases, leaving 18 bases of the junction unmatched. This CDR3 is built from 18 residues. The CDR3 nucleotides read TGTGCCAGCTCACCTCAAATTTCTCGGACAGGGTCACGAAACGAGCAGTACTTC. This codes for CASSPQISRTGSRNEQYF.

This chain joins TRBV19 and TRBJ1-1; the D gene is possibly TRBD1 (6 bases). Germline V CDR1 and CDR2: LNHDA, SQIVND (reference sequence). The CDR3 spans 14 residues. Trimming shortened V by 4 bases and J by 4 bases, and 13 bases separated the two germline ends. CDR3: CASSKVQGATEAFF. The DNA of the CDR3 is TGTGCCAGTAGTAAAGTACAGGGAGCCACTGAAGCTTTCTTT.

This clone has just a few counts. V is TRBV19 and J is TRBJ2-3; 9 bases map to TRBD2. V trimming: 10 bases; J trimming: 6 bases; junction bases outside the gene matches: 5. CDR1 is LNHDA and CDR2 is SQIVND in the germline V gene (reference sequence). This CDR3 has 12 residues. CDR3 nucleotides: TGTGCCACACTAGCGGGCCCGGATACGCAGTATTTT. It codes for CATLAGPDTQYF.

The chain links TRBV28 to TRBJ2-7; 8 nucleotides agree with TRBD2. V dropped 1 base and J dropped 7; count of bases not matched to a gene: 3. This CDR3 comprises 13 residues. Germline values: CDR1 MDHEN, CDR2 SYDVKM. The CDR3 loop reads CASSLSGGEEQYV. The CDR3 nucleotides read TGTGCCAGCAGTTTATCGGGGGGGGAAGAGCAGTACGTC.

This sequence joins TRBV5-1 and TRBJ1-2; 10 bases are shared with TRBD1. From germline, CDR1 is SGHRS and CDR2 YFSETQ. J was trimmed by 1 base and V by 4 bases; bases with no gene match: 16. The CDR3 is 19 amino acids. Here the CDR3 reads CASSVDPTGGVEVNYGYTF. In nucleotides, the CDR3 is TGCGCCAGCAGCGTGGACCCGACAGGGGGCGTAGAGGTTAACTATGGCTACACCTTC. Looking up the rest from reference TRBV5-1 and TRBJ1-2 gives the full variable domain: KAGVTQTPRYLIKTRGQQVTLSCSPISGHRSVSWYQQTPGQGLQFLFEYFSETQRNKGNFPGRFSGRQFSNSRSEMNVSTLELGDSALYLCASSVDPTGGVEVNYGYTFGSGTRLTVV.

The chain links TRBV19 to TRBJ2-1; D is perhaps TRBD1 (6 bases). This CDR3 has 13 amino acids. Germline CDR1 and CDR2: LNHDA and SQIVND (reference sequence). Trimming removed 10 bases from V and 1 base from J, with 11 bases in between. CDR3 sequence (DNA): TGTGCCACACGCGACAGGTCCTACAATGAGCAGTTCTTC. It codes for CATRDRSYNEQFF.

This clone was picked up a small number of times. The chain carries TRBV5-6 and TRBJ2-5; the D is unclear. The CDR3 is made up of 12 amino acids. Germline V gene lookup returns CDR1 SGHDT and CDR2 YYEEEE. V was clipped by 1 base and J by 3 bases, with 4 bases between them. The DNA for the CDR3 is TGTGCCAGCAGCTTGACAGAAGAGACCCAGTACTTC. Its translation is CASSLTEETQYF.

The chain employs TRBV5-1 and TRBJ1-6; possible D gene TRBD1, 6 bases. This CDR3 spans 15 amino acids. Germline V gene data show CDR1 as SGHRS and CDR2 as YFSETQ. Deletions cut 0 bases from V and 10 bases from J, with 14 bases between. CDR3 coding DNA: TGCGCCAGCAGCTTGGTTGGGGAGGGGGGATCACCCCTCCACTTT. This encodes CASSLVGEGGSPLHF.

This clone was seen once. V usage is TRBV6-5 and J usage is TRBJ1-2, with 7 bases identical to TRBD1. This CDR3 contains 13 residues. Germline V CDR1 and CDR2: MNHEY, SVGAGI. The trim removed 4 bases at V and 3 bases at J, leaving 2 bases unmatched. The CDR3 reads CASSLGTDYGYTF. The DNA of the CDR3 is TGTGCCAGCAGTTTGGGGACAGACTATGGCTACACCTTC.

V usage is TRBV28 and J usage is TRBJ2-4; TRBD2 matches at 10 bases. This CDR3 is 16 amino acids long. With 3 bases clipped from V and 4 bases from J, the junction kept 6 bases outside the gene matches. Germline V gives CDR1 MDHEN, CDR2 SYDVKM. CDR3 region: CASSFSSGGRKNIQYF. The CDR3 DNA is TGTGCCAGCAGTTTCTCTAGCGGGGGCCGGAAAAACATTCAGTACTTC. The complete variable domain, with remaining parts taken from reference TRBV28 and TRBJ2-4, reads DVKVTQSSRYLVKRTGEKVFLECVQDMDHENMFWYRQDPGLGLRLIYFSYDVKMKEKGDIPEGYSVSREKKERFSLILESASTNQTSMYLCASSFSSGGRKNIQYFGAGTRLSVL.

CDR3 sequence: CASSHAEREGTEAFF. The CDR3, as DNA: TGTGCCAGCAGCCATGCGGAGAGGGAGGGCACTGAAGCTTTCTTT. This chain joins TRBV3-1 (or the pseudogene TRBV3-2) and TRBJ1-1; D call uncertain. The CDR3 is 15 residues long. The germline CDR1 and CDR2 sequences are LGHDT and YNNKEL (reference sequence). V was pared by 3 bases and J by 4 bases, with 15 bases between.

The chain uses TRBV10-3 and TRBJ2-7; 9 nucleotides line up with TRBD2. V trimming: 8 bases; J trimming: 3 bases; junction bases outside the gene matches: 8. This CDR3 contains 14 residues. Looked up from germline, CDR1 is ENHRY and CDR2 is SYGVKD. The CDR3 loop reads CAIRGGATDYEQYF. The CDR3 DNA sequence: TGTGCCATCCGCGGGGGGGCAACCGACTACGAGCAGTACTTC.

The chain links TRBV2 to TRBJ1-6; weak D call: TRBD1 (5 bases). V lost 4 bases to trimming and J lost 6 bases, with 13 bases between them. Germline CDR1 and CDR2: SNHLY and FYNNEI. This CDR3 comprises 15 residues. CDR3 protein: CASSVGPQSNSPLHF. The CDR3 DNA is TGTGCCAGCAGTGTGGGGCCACAGAGTAATTCACCCCTCCACTTT.

J is TRBJ1-1 and V is TRBV5-4; D may be TRBD1 (5 bases). Germline CDR1 SGHNT, CDR2 YYREEE (reference sequence). The ends were cut back, 1 base at V and 0 bases at J, with 10 bases in the middle. This CDR3 is 15 amino acids long. The CDR3 nucleotides are TGTGCCAGCAGCTTGCTAGGGGCCCTGAACACTGAAGCTTTCTTT. Protein: CASSLLGALNTEAFF.

The CDR3 reads CASSQDLGGESPLHF. In DNA, the CDR3 is TGCGCCAGCAGCCAAGATCTGGGAGGGGAATCACCCCTCCACTTT. J is TRBJ1-6 and V is TRBV4-1; D is possibly TRBD1 (5 bases). Germline V gene sequence: CDR1 MGHRA, CDR2 YSYEKL. This CDR3 is built from 15 residues. Trimming pared 0 bases from V and 10 bases from J, leaving 13 bases between.

The chain links TRBV6-6 to TRBJ2-6; D remains unclear. Germline values: CDR1 MNHNY, CDR2 SVGAGI (reference sequence). Trimming left V 2 bases short and J 1 base short, with 6 bases between. The CDR3 runs 15 residues. In DNA, the CDR3 is TGTGCCAGCAGTTACAGAGTTTCTGGGGCCAACGTCCTGACTTTC. Protein sequence: CASSYRVSGANVLTF.

The gene calls are TRBV11-2 and TRBJ1-6, with TRBD1 matching 9 bases. The J segment lost 7 bases and the V segment lost 1 base, leaving 2 bases of the junction unmatched. Germline V gene sequence: CDR1 SGHAT, CDR2 FQNNGV. CDR3 length: 15 residues. As DNA, the CDR3 is TGTGCCAGCAGCTTAGGTGGGACAGGGAATTCACCCCTCCACTTT. Protein sequence: CASSLGGTGNSPLHF.

The J gene is TRBJ2-3, the V gene TRBV24-1; TRBD1 agrees at 7 bases. Germline CDR1 reads KGHDR; CDR2 reads SFDVKD. The trim removed 4 bases at V and 0 bases at J, leaving 6 bases unmatched. This CDR3 is built from 16 residues. The CDR3 DNA sequence: TGTGCCACCAGTGACCCCGACAGGGAAAGCACAGATACGCAGTATTTT. It yields the protein CATSDPDRESTDTQYF.

This clone qualifies as medium-sized. The V gene is TRBV19, the J gene TRBJ1-2; 9 bases fit TRBD1. Germline CDR1 reads LNHDA; CDR2 reads SQIVND (reference sequence). The CDR3 extends over 14 amino acids. V trimming: 10 bases; J trimming: 6 bases; junction bases outside the gene matches: 12. CDR3 DNA sequence: TGTGCCACGCGAGAACAGGGGGCGCTGGATGGCTACACCTTC. Translating gives CATREQGALDGYTF.

The rearrangement links TRBV30 to TRBJ2-3; D gene ambiguous. Germline V gene data show CDR1 as GTSNPN and CDR2 as SVGIG (reference sequence). V was clipped by 8 bases and J by 0 bases, with 24 bases between them. There are 17 residues in the CDR3. The chain's CDR3 is CAGEYVSRETSTDTQYF. DNA for the CDR3: TGTGCCGGAGAGTACGTATCAAGAGAAACTAGCACAGATACGCAGTATTTT.

This chain links TRBV2 with TRBJ2-7, with 10 positions matching TRBD2. CDR3 size: 15 residues. The J segment lost 5 bases and the V segment lost 7 bases, leaving 11 bases of the junction unmatched. Germline V gene data show CDR1 as SNHLY and CDR2 as FYNNEI. The CDR3 DNA reads TGTGCCAGCACTCAGATGAGCGGGGGGGCCGACGAGCAGTACTTC. Amino acids: CASTQMSGGADEQYF.

This clone appeared a few times. This CDR3 is CASSARQGHEQYV. The CDR3 DNA sequence: TGTGCCAGCAGTGCACGACAGGGGCACGAGCAGTACGTC. The chain combines TRBV6-1 with TRBJ2-7; 8 positions match TRBD1. V trimming: 4 bases; J trimming: 5 bases; junction bases outside the gene matches: 4. The CDR3 has 13 amino acids. CDR1 and CDR2 from the germline V gene are MNHNS and SASEGT.

The V and J genes are TRBV5-4 and TRBJ1-1; 11 positions agree with TRBD1. Germline lookup yields CDR1 SGHNT and CDR2 YYREEE (reference sequence). Germline trimming cut 4 bases from V and 5 bases from J; bases unmatched to any gene: 4. The CDR3 contains 14 residues. CDR3 nucleotide sequence: TGTGCCAGCAGCGGGGACAGGGGGTATACTGAAGCTTTCTTT. It codes for CASSGDRGYTEAFF.

This rearrangement joins TRBV18 to TRBJ1-3; TRBD1 matches 7 bases. CDR1 is KGHSH and CDR2 is LQKENI in the germline V gene. Unmatched junction bases numbered 7, after V lost 1 base and J lost 4 bases. This CDR3 region has 16 residues. The CDR3 bases are TGTGCCAGCTCACCACTGGAGGGGGCTGTGGGAAACACCATATATTTT. Amino acids: CASSPLEGAVGNTIYF.

The chain employs TRBV9 and TRBJ2-3; 8 bases match TRBD2. The CDR3 has 17 amino acids. The J segment lost 6 bases and the V segment lost 7 bases, leaving 19 bases of the junction unmatched. The germline V gene has CDR1 SGDLS and CDR2 YYNGEE. CDR3 DNA sequence: TGTGCCAGCTCCACAAGGCAGGAGAGCGGGGGATGGGATACGCAGTATTTT. Translating gives CASSTRQESGGWDTQYF.

The chain employs TRBV7-9 and TRBJ1-3, with no clear D. The V end was cut by 0 bases, the J end by 0 bases, with 9 bases between. The germline CDR1 and CDR2 sequences are SEHNR and FQNEAQ (reference sequence). This CDR3 spans 16 amino acids. The CDR3 DNA reads TGTGCCAGCAGCTTAGCAGGAGTTAGCTCTGGAAACACCATATATTTT. Its translation is CASSLAGVSSGNTIYF.

This clone was observed a few times. The J gene is TRBJ2-2, the V gene TRBV24-1; unclear D gene. This CDR3 is built from 13 residues. The V gene lost 4 bases and the J gene lost 2 bases, with 4 bases spanning the gap. From germline, CDR1 is KGHDR and CDR2 SFDVKD. CDR3 coding DNA: TGTGCCACCAGTGACAGAAACACCGGGGAGCTGTTTTTT. It encodes CATSDRNTGELFF.

The chain has TRBV4-1 and TRBJ1-1, with D possibly matching TRBD1 (5 bases). Trimming pared 4 bases from V and 0 bases from J, leaving 21 bases between. This CDR3 comprises 18 residues. Per the germline V gene, CDR1 is MGHRA and CDR2 is YSYEKL. The CDR3 spells CASSPRGSGGGMNTEAFF. The CDR3, as DNA: TGCGCCAGCAGCCCCCGCGGGTCGGGGGGAGGCATGAACACTGAAGCTTTCTTT.